Below are 10 T cell receptor beta chains sequenced from a single sample in a study of blood T cells in healthy people across ages. Through a sample-barcoded 5' primer and a J-beta primer mix, a second PCR was run for roughly 7 to 12 cycles. TCRdb re-analysed the 5' RACE reads in MiXCR, keeping a single row per CDR3 protein. This sample carries 850,000 to 1,300,000 distinct CDR3 sequences, around 43% of them seen once, and the ten largest clones take approximately 19%. Sequencing used blood. The receptors were sampled from a woman between 55 and 75 years old in good health.

The chain couples TRBV27 to TRBJ2-7; a weak D match, TRBD1 (6 bases). V shed 4 bases and J shed 5 bases, with 12 bases lying between them. The CDR3 covers 13 residues. Germline V gene data show CDR1 as MNHEY and CDR2 as SMNVEV (reference sequence). This CDR3 is CASSSQGRDEQYF. CDR3 nucleotide sequence: TGTGCCAGCAGTTCACAGGGAAGGGACGAGCAGTACTTC.

The J gene is TRBJ2-1, the V gene TRBV6-1; the D gene is possibly TRBD2 (6 bases). CDR1 and CDR2 (germline): MNHNS, SASEGT. With 5 bases removed from V and 7 bases from J, the gap between germline ends came to 21 bases. The CDR3 sequence is 16 residues long. This chain's CDR3 is CASSHARDSRLNEQFF. The CDR3 bases are TGTGCCAGCAGTCACGCCCGGGACTCGCGGCTTAATGAGCAGTTCTTC.

This clonotype has a handful of counts. The chain uses TRBV5-1 and TRBJ2-3; no firm D call. Germline V gene sequence: CDR1 SGHRS, CDR2 YFSETQ. V dropped 0 bases and J dropped 4 bases, with 18 bases sitting between them. This CDR3 spans 17 amino acids. The CDR3 DNA reads as TGCGCCAGCAGCTTGGACCCCAAGCGCCCTTCCCCAGATACGCAGTATTTT. Translation gives CASSLDPKRPSPDTQYF.

The J gene is TRBJ1-2, the V gene TRBV12-5, with 9 bases lining up with TRBD1. Germline V gene sequence: CDR1 LGHNT, CDR2 FRNRAP. The V segment lost 0 bases and the J segment 4 bases; nucleotides outside the gene matches: 9. The CDR3 has 17 amino acids. The CDR3 region has the DNA TGTGCTAGTGGTTTGGTAACGGGACAGGGCAAGGTCTATGGCTACACCTTC. It specifies CASGLVTGQGKVYGYTF.

The chain combines TRBV4-2 with TRBJ2-2, with 10 bases matching TRBD2. Per germline, CDR1 LGHNA and CDR2 YNFKEQ. The CDR3 is made up of 16 amino acids. The V and J ends lost 2 bases and 1 base, in that order; junction bases with no gene match: 1. CDR3 DNA: TGTGCCAGCAGCCAATTAGCGGGAGGGAACACCGGGGAGCTGTTTTTT. This codes for CASSQLAGGNTGELFF.

J is TRBJ2-5 and V is TRBV20-1; 9 bases fit TRBD1. The CDR3 consists of 14 residues. Germline-derived CDR1 and CDR2 are DFQATT and SNEGSKA (reference sequence). V shed 1 base and J 4 bases; nucleotides not matched to a gene: 4. The CDR3 loop reads CSARGRQGGETQYF. The DNA of the CDR3 is TGCAGTGCTAGAGGTCGACAGGGGGGAGAGACCCAGTACTTC.

The chain is built from TRBV14 and TRBJ2-3; D is unclear. This CDR3 contains 13 residues. V lost 5 bases, J lost 7 bases, and 13 bases lay in between. Germline V gene lookup returns CDR1 SGHDN and CDR2 FVKESK. CDR3 residues: CASSDVVGHTQYF. The DNA for the CDR3 is TGTGCCAGCAGCGACGTGGTGGGTCATACGCAGTATTTT.

This chain connects TRBV27 to TRBJ2-7, with 13 bases identical to TRBD2. In germline, CDR1 is MNHEY, CDR2 SMNVEV (reference sequence). J lost 6 bases, V lost 4 bases, and 6 bases had no gene match. CDR3 length: 15 residues. Written as DNA, the CDR3 is TGTGCCAGCAGTTCCCAACTAGCGGGAGGGCGCGAGCAGTACTTC. This gives the protein CASSSQLAGGREQYF.

This CDR3 is CSSLGTGSYTGELFF. The CDR3 bases are TGCAGCTCGCTCGGGACAGGCAGTTACACCGGGGAGCTGTTTTTT. This sequence joins TRBV29-1 and TRBJ2-2, with TRBD1 identical over 8 bases. There are 15 residues in the CDR3. Trimming took 8 bases from V and 3 from J; bases not matched to a gene: 11. Germline values: CDR1 SQVTM, CDR2 ANQGSEA.

This chain joins TRBV15 and TRBJ1-5, with D perhaps matching TRBD1 (5 bases). V lost 0 bases and J 1 base, leaving 7 bases between the germline ends. Germline values: CDR1 LNHNV, CDR2 YYDKDF (reference sequence). The CDR3 has 15 amino acids. The CDR3 coding sequence is TGTGCCACCAGCAGAGATCGACAGAGCAATCAGCCCCAGCATTTT. As protein: CATSRDRQSNQPQHF.